The 24 T cell receptor beta chains below were found in one sample sequenced in a study of T cells after yellow fever vaccination. TCRdb recomputed calls from the 5' RACE reads with MiXCR, one row per CDR3 protein. The sample lists about 500,000 distinct CDR3 sequences, about 17% occurring once. The starting material was PBMCs, obtained 5 to 6 days after the first yellow fever vaccination. The origin of the receptors is a man aged 18 to 30 who received the YFV17D yellow fever vaccine.

This clonotype was counted many times. The chain couples TRBV5-6 to TRBJ1-4; D remains ambiguous. Trimming removed 0 bases from V and 8 bases from J, with 11 bases in between. The CDR3 contains 14 residues. CDR1 and CDR2 from the germline V gene are SGHDT and YYEEEE. CDR3 in DNA: TGTGCCAGCAGCTTGGTTTCTGCGCCGGAAAAACTGTTTTTT. Amino acids: CASSLVSAPEKLFF.

There are many counts of this clonotype. The chain combines TRBV7-9 with TRBJ1-2, with D unresolved. The CDR3 contains 12 residues. V lost 4 bases, J lost 5 bases, and 8 bases lay in between. Germline V gives CDR1 SEHNR, CDR2 FQNEAQ (reference sequence). The CDR3 DNA follows: TGTGCCAGCAGCTCCGGTGGATATGGCTACACCTTC. It specifies CASSSGGYGYTF.

The V and J genes are TRBV6-5 and TRBJ2-1; TRBD2 agrees at 12 bases. The CDR3 contains 15 residues. Germline V CDR1 and CDR2: MNHEY, SVGAGI. The junction had 4 bases not matched to a gene; V was cut back by 4 bases and J by 6 bases. The CDR3 region is CASSSSGGVTNEQFF. The CDR3 nucleotides are TGTGCCAGCAGTTCTAGCGGGGGGGTGACCAATGAGCAGTTCTTC.

This chain uses TRBV12-3 or TRBV12-4 with TRBJ2-3; 10 bases are shared with TRBD2. This CDR3 contains 15 residues. V trimming: 6 bases; J trimming: 2 bases; junction bases outside the gene matches: 5. Here the CDR3 DNA reads TGTGCCAGCAGCCTAGCGGGGGACTTCACAGATACGCAGTATTTT. Its translation is CASSLAGDFTDTQYF.

This clonotype was counted only a few times. The CDR3 sequence: CSASGRGFRGGNSPLHF. CDR3 bases: TGCAGTGCTAGCGGACGGGGGTTCAGGGGTGGTAATTCACCCCTCCACTTT. The rearrangement links TRBV20-1 to TRBJ1-6, with D perhaps matching TRBD1 (6 bases). The germline V gene encodes CDR1 DFQATT and CDR2 SNEGSKA (reference sequence). This CDR3 region has 17 residues. Trimming removed 3 bases from V and 6 bases from J, with 21 bases in between.

This clonotype was detected a few times. The V call is TRBV7-8, the J call TRBJ1-1; tentatively, D is TRBD1 (5 bases). Germline V gene lookup returns CDR1 SGHVS and CDR2 FQNEAQ. The CDR3 is 14 residues long. Trimming took 7 bases from V and 3 from J, leaving 15 bases between them. DNA for the CDR3: TGTGCCAGCAACCGGGGCGTGACGCACACTGAAGCTTTCTTT. Translation: CASNRGVTHTEAFF.

V usage is TRBV3-1 and J usage is TRBJ2-1; tentatively, D is TRBD1 (5 bases). Germline CDR1 and CDR2: LGHDT and YNNKEL (reference sequence). The V and J ends lost 1 base and 2 bases respectively, with 12 bases between them. The CDR3 length is 16 residues. CDR3 amino acids: CASSQAKQEPYNEQFF. The CDR3 nucleotides are TGTGCCAGCAGCCAAGCAAAACAGGAGCCCTACAATGAGCAGTTCTTC.

Ten or more counts support this clonotype. The chain couples TRBV6-1 to TRBJ2-3, with 10 bases aligning to TRBD2. The CDR3 spans 15 residues. With 7 bases clipped from V and 1 base from J, the junction kept 5 bases outside the gene matches. Germline V lookup: CDR1 MNHNS, CDR2 SASEGT. This CDR3 is CASTLLAGGTDTQYF. The CDR3, as DNA: TGTGCCAGCACTCTTCTAGCGGGGGGCACAGATACGCAGTATTTT.

V and J are TRBV2 and TRBJ2-5, with TRBD1 identical over 7 bases. With 8 bases clipped from V and 2 bases from J, the junction kept 5 bases outside the gene matches. The CDR3 spans 13 residues. Germline values: CDR1 SNHLY, CDR2 FYNNEI. In DNA, the CDR3 is TGTGCCAGCGAACAGGGGATACAAGAGACCCAGTACTTC. Its translation: CASEQGIQETQYF.

The chain has TRBV7-9 and TRBJ2-7, with D uncertain. Per the germline V gene, CDR1 is SEHNR and CDR2 is FQNEAQ (reference sequence). The CDR3 is made up of 12 amino acids. The V end was cut by 5 bases, the J end by 3 bases, with 8 bases between. Here the CDR3 DNA reads TGTGCCAGCAGCCTACGGCTCTACGAGCAGTACTTC. Protein: CASSLRLYEQYF.

This clonotype showed up just a few times. The rearrangement uses TRBV7-9 and TRBJ1-2; D unclear. V was shortened by 4 bases and J by 2 bases, with 17 bases between the two germline ends. The CDR3 is 16 amino acids. CDR1 is SEHNR and CDR2 is FQNEAQ in the germline V gene (reference sequence). The CDR3 nucleotides are TGTGCCAGCAGCTCCCCCATCGAACACTCCAACTATGGCTACACCTTC. It yields the protein CASSSPIEHSNYGYTF.

This clonotype was seen once. The chain uses TRBV5-1 and TRBJ2-1, with 9 bases fitting TRBD2. CDR1 and CDR2 from the germline V gene are SGHRS and YFSETQ. With 5 bases clipped from V and 5 bases from J, the junction kept 17 bases outside the gene matches. The CDR3 is made up of 18 amino acids. The CDR3 DNA reads as TGCGCCAGCAGTCGTTCTTCCGCCGGGACTAGCCCCAACAATGAGCAGTTCTTC. Encoded protein: CASSRSSAGTSPNNEQFF.

The chain couples TRBV5-1 to TRBJ2-3; 7 nucleotides align to TRBD1. Germline V CDR1 and CDR2: SGHRS, YFSETQ. Trimming cost V 5 bases and J 4 bases; bases outside gene matches: 4. The CDR3 contains 13 residues. CDR3 sequence (DNA): TGCGCCAGCAGGACAGGGCCCTCAGATACGCAGTATTTT. This gives the protein CASRTGPSDTQYF.

This chain links TRBV27 with TRBJ1-6; no clear D gene. Germline CDR1 reads MNHEY; CDR2 reads SMNVEV (reference sequence). The CDR3 is 13 amino acids. Trimming took off 7 bases at V and 7 bases at J, with 11 bases between the two ends. CDR3 coding DNA: TGTGCCAGCAACGGAGGTTACAATTCACCCCTCCACTTT. Translation gives CASNGGYNSPLHF.

This clonotype turned up a few times. The chain uses TRBV7-9 and TRBJ1-1, with D maybe TRBD1 (5 bases). The ends were cut back, 4 bases at V and 8 bases at J, with 20 bases in the middle. Germline loops: CDR1 SEHNR, CDR2 FQNEAQ (reference sequence). The CDR3 totals 15 residues. The CDR3 DNA sequence: TGTGCCAGCAGCTCCTCCCGCAGGGCGCGGTTCGAAGCTTTCTTT. Protein: CASSSSRRARFEAFF.

This clonotype appeared a few times. This rearrangement joins TRBV27 to TRBJ1-5, with D hard to call. CDR1 MNHEY and CDR2 SMNVEV come from the germline V gene (reference sequence). V gave up 7 bases and J gave up 9 bases, with 13 bases separating them. This CDR3 has 12 amino acids. CDR3 amino acids: CASTRPTRPQHF. The CDR3 DNA is TGTGCCAGCACCCGCCCCACGAGGCCCCAGCATTTT.

This clonotype came up once. The chain carries TRBV24-1 and TRBJ2-3, with TRBD2 matching 8 bases. The V segment lost 3 bases and the J segment 1 base; nucleotides outside the gene matches: 5. The V gene's germline CDR1 is KGHDR and CDR2 SFDVKD. The CDR3 loop spans 16 amino acids. The CDR3 region is CATSDLRGGGTDTQYF. CDR3 DNA sequence: TGTGCCACCAGTGATCTCCGGGGGGGCGGCACAGATACGCAGTATTTT.

V usage is TRBV25-1 and J usage is TRBJ2-1, with 12 nucleotides matching TRBD2. V shed 4 bases and J 1 base; nucleotides not matched to a gene: 8. The CDR3 sequence is 18 residues long. Germline V gene data show CDR1 as MGHDK and CDR2 as SYGVNS. This CDR3 is CASSARLAGEGSYNEQFF. The CDR3 DNA reads TGTGCCAGCAGTGCTAGACTAGCGGGGGAAGGGTCCTACAATGAGCAGTTCTTC.

This chain uses TRBV5-1 with TRBJ2-5; possibly TRBD1 for D (5 bases). Germline lookup yields CDR1 SGHRS and CDR2 YFSETQ. V was pared by 5 bases and J by 7 bases, with 18 bases between. The CDR3 is 14 amino acids. The CDR3 is CASSDQGLRVTQYF. In DNA, the CDR3 is TGCGCCAGCAGTGATCAGGGCCTTCGGGTGACCCAGTACTTC.

This clonotype showed up many times. The rearrangement links TRBV12-3 or TRBV12-4 to TRBJ1-5, with D tentatively TRBD1 (6 bases). V lost 2 bases to trimming and J lost 3 bases, with 8 bases between them. This CDR3 region has 14 residues. The CDR3 protein is CASSLSGDNQPQHF. The DNA for the CDR3 is TGTGCCAGCAGTTTATCAGGGGACAATCAGCCCCAGCATTTT.

This clonotype has just one count. The chain has TRBV6-4 and TRBJ1-6; D possibly corresponds to TRBD1 (6 bases). Looked up from germline, CDR1 is MRHNA and CDR2 is SNTAGT. The CDR3 sequence is 15 residues long. V was clipped by 7 bases and J by 3 bases, with 13 bases between them. CDR3 sequence: CASKRQADYNSPLHF. DNA for the CDR3: TGTGCCAGCAAGAGACAGGCGGACTATAATTCACCCCTCCACTTT.

This clonotype was found a few times. The J gene is TRBJ1-5, the V gene TRBV7-2; D uncertain. In germline, CDR1 is SGHTA, CDR2 FQGNSA. Trimming stripped 1 base from V and 5 bases from J, with 12 bases between. The CDR3 extends over 15 amino acids. The chain's CDR3 is CASSLEFAGDQPQHF. In nucleotides, the CDR3 is TGTGCCAGCAGCTTAGAGTTTGCCGGGGATCAGCCCCAGCATTTT. The full variable domain, with the rest looked up from reference TRBV7-2 and TRBJ1-5, is GAGVSQSPSNKVTEKGKDVELRCDPISGHTALYWYRQSLGQGLEFLIYFQGNSAPDKSGLPSDRFSAERTGGSVSTLTIQRTQQEDSAVYLCASSLEFAGDQPQHFGDGTRLSIL.

The count of this clonotype is one. This sequence joins TRBV7-9 and TRBJ2-5, with 7 bases aligning to TRBD2. There are 16 residues in the CDR3. Germline V lookup: CDR1 SEHNR, CDR2 FQNEAQ (reference sequence). V shed 5 bases, J shed 0 bases, and the junction held 9 bases outside the gene matches. CDR3 protein: CASSPRDYPHQETQYF. In DNA form, the CDR3 reads TGTGCCAGCAGCCCCCGGGACTACCCCCACCAAGAGACCCAGTACTTC.

This clonotype was picked up many times. CDR3 in DNA: TGCGCCAGCAGTCAATCGGGGACAGGGACCACCGGGGAGCTGTTTTTT. Translation gives CASSQSGTGTTGELFF. The rearrangement uses TRBV23-1 and TRBJ2-2; 9 positions agree with TRBD1. TRBV23-1 is known as an ORF, though its function is uncertain. Losses at the gene ends were 0 bases for V and 4 bases for J; bases not matched to a gene: 3. This CDR3 has 16 amino acids.